The sequence of this TCR beta chain was determined in a study of blood T cell repertoires in COVID-19 (TCRdb year 2020). Context from the whole study: Samples covering the acute and convalescent phases of COVID-19 were provided by collaborators in the United States, Italy and Spain. The material from the prospective study consisted of cDNA or gDNA derived from T cells, B-cell-depleted T cells, or PBMCs. Deeply sampled blood TCRbeta repertoires from subjects exposed to, actively infected with, or recovered from COVID-19 were included in the dataset. The repertoires were made available in a free public database intended to serve as a resource for research on the immune response to SARS-CoV-2. The samples were drawn from the first 160 participants of the ongoing ImmuneRACE study and from some 1,300 subjects provided by 6 global collaborators. Nearly every sample came with metadata listing a de-identified subject ID, COVID-19 status, age in years and sex. Where available, HLA class I and class II types were obtained from metadata supplied by the sample provider rather than from assay-based typing. Study-wide conclusions, independent of this receptor: The amount of clinical and demographic metadata varied by source and participant and was provided uncurated.

Collaborating institutions collected whole blood in K2EDTA tubes following their own protocols. Collaborator samples were shipped for TCRbeta analysis as frozen whole blood, isolated PBMCs, or DNA extracted from either sample type. The immunoSEQ Assay, a bias-controlled multiplex PCR, was used to amplify TCRbeta CDR3 regions from genomic DNA. For the original study's pipeline: Within the assay, amplification of reference gene primers was used to estimate how many nucleated cells each sample contained. To quantify the absolute abundance of each unique TCRbeta CDR3 rearrangement, sequence reads were collapsed and filtered. For each sample, productive Simpson clonality was calculated as the square root of Simpson's diversity index across productive rearrangements. TCRdb took over this immuneACCESS table, retaining in-frame rearrangements with V and J assigned. Such tables are incomplete; in checked studies, under half of the missing clones stem from an unresolved V gene, and the remainder is unexplained. The V and J calls and clone size are taken from that table; D and trimming were inferred from the DNA. Within this sample are roughly 98,000 clones, with around four fifths of them counted one time only. In total, the top ten clones hold roughly 12% of the sample.

Unmatched junction bases come to 6, with V trimmed by 4 bases and J by 6 bases. The CDR3 starts with the cysteine, ends with the phenylalanine, and has 16 residues. Only CDR3 DNA remains: 48 bases, in frame from the first base. CDR1 and CDR2 are read off the germline V gene as SGHRS and YFSETQ. Note on this clone: Its target antigen remains unknown. Base quality data are lacking; no much larger clone is found one base away.

The source is a woman in her sixties or seventies with active or convalescent COVID-19. The sequence joins TRBV5-1 to TRBJ2-1; 14 bases in between match TRBD2. Sequenced: peripheral blood. CDR3 sequence: CASSQQTSGGANEQFF. The nucleotides read TGCGCCAGCAGCCAACAGACTAGCGGGGGGGCCAATGAGCAGTTCTTC.